The 27 T cell receptor beta chains below all came from one sample that was sequenced in a study of T cell responses to AZD1222 COVID-19 vaccine. TCRdb's table, derived via immunoSEQ multiplex PCR, lists solely in-frame clones and lacks some. Of 140,000 to 150,000 clones listed, around 93% are singletons. The sequences come from peripheral blood, collected on day 0 of AZD1222 vaccination. Every receptor here comes from an adult in good health.

This chain links TRBV18 with TRBJ2-7; perhaps TRBD1 as D (5 bases). From germline, CDR1 is KGHSH and CDR2 LQKENI. CDR3 length: 13 amino acids. V lost 1 base, J lost 5 bases, and 9 bases lay in between. The CDR3 spells CASSPQQDDEQYF. In DNA, the CDR3 is TGTGCCAGCTCACCACAACAGGACGACGAGCAGTACTTC.

The chain carries TRBV11-2 and TRBJ2-3; D possibly corresponds to TRBD2 (6 bases). CDR3 length equals 14 residues. Trimming took off 3 bases at V and 0 bases at J, with 7 bases between the two ends. The germline V gene encodes CDR1 SGHAT and CDR2 FQNNGV. The CDR3 sequence: CASSFGTSTDTQYF. In DNA, the CDR3 is TGTGCCAGCAGCTTCGGGACTAGCACAGATACGCAGTATTTT.

V is TRBV27 and J is TRBJ2-6; no firm D call. The CDR3 extends over 13 amino acids. Germline V gene sequence: CDR1 MNHEY, CDR2 SMNVEV (reference sequence). V was shortened by 2 bases and J by 3 bases, with 2 bases between the two germline ends. This CDR3 reads CASSLDGANVLTF. DNA for the CDR3: TGTGCCAGCAGTTTAGATGGGGCCAACGTCCTGACTTTC.

The rearrangement links TRBV2 to TRBJ2-7; 10 positions match TRBD1. Germline CDR1 and CDR2: SNHLY and FYNNEI. There are 14 residues in the CDR3. Losses at the gene ends were 7 bases for V and 2 bases for J; bases not matched to a gene: 5. CDR3: CASNGGTGAYEQYF. The CDR3 DNA reads as TGTGCCAGCAATGGGGGGACAGGGGCCTACGAGCAGTACTTC.

The chain combines TRBV15 with TRBJ2-3; 7 bases are a match to TRBD1. Losses at the gene ends were 1 base for V and 5 bases for J; bases not matched to a gene: 9. Germline V lookup: CDR1 LNHNV, CDR2 YYDKDF (reference sequence). The length of the CDR3 is 16 residues. The CDR3 nucleotides are TGTGCCACCAGCAGAGTAAGACAGGGATTCGGAGATACGCAGTATTTT. It yields the protein CATSRVRQGFGDTQYF.

CDR3 in amino acids: CASSPPQGRTDTQYF. CDR3 DNA: TGTGCCAGCTCACCACCACAGGGTCGCACAGATACGCAGTATTTT. This chain uses TRBV18 with TRBJ2-3; D is possibly TRBD1 (6 bases). There are 15 residues in the CDR3. CDR1 and CDR2 (germline): KGHSH, LQKENI. The ends were cut back, 0 bases at V and 1 base at J, with 8 bases in the middle.

V gene TRBV4-1 combines with J gene TRBJ2-4; the match to TRBD2 covers 15 bases. Germline V gives CDR1 MGHRA, CDR2 YSYEKL. The CDR3 has 18 residues. V trimming: 3 bases; J trimming: 0 bases; junction bases outside the gene matches: 3. The CDR3, as DNA: TGCGCCAGCAGCCAGGGACTAGCGGGGGGATTAGCCAAAAACATTCAGTACTTC. Residues: CASSQGLAGGLAKNIQYF.

This chain connects TRBV19 to TRBJ1-2; no clear D. The CDR3 runs 15 residues. CDR1 is LNHDA and CDR2 is SQIVND in the germline V gene (reference sequence). V gave up 1 base and J gave up 4 bases, with 13 bases separating them. CDR3 in amino acids: CASSIGGALSYGYTF. The CDR3, as DNA: TGTGCCAGTAGTATAGGGGGAGCGCTTAGCTATGGCTACACCTTC. Combining the CDR3 with reference TRBV19 and TRBJ1-2 gives the whole variable domain DGGITQSPKYLFRKEGQNVTLSCEQNLNHDAMYWYRQDPGQGLRLIYYSQIVNDFQKGDIAEGYSVSREKKESFPLTVTSAQKNPTAFYLCASSIGGALSYGYTFGSGTRLTVV.

The chain uses TRBV2 and TRBJ2-7; TRBD1 might be the D (5 bases). V lost 1 base to trimming and J lost 1 base, with 8 bases between them. The CDR3 has 14 residues. CDR1 is SNHLY and CDR2 is FYNNEI in the germline V gene. The CDR3 is CASSEVTGSYEQYF. The CDR3 DNA follows: TGTGCCAGCAGTGAAGTTACAGGATCCTACGAGCAGTACTTC.

The genes are TRBV6-2 or TRBV6-3 and TRBJ2-1; TRBD2 matches 10 bases. The CDR3 is made up of 15 amino acids. Trimming at V came to 2 bases and at J to 9 bases, leaving 7 bases not matched to a gene. The germline V gene encodes CDR1 MNHEY and CDR2 SVGEGT. Here the CDR3 DNA reads TGTGCCAGCAGTTACGTACTAGCGGGGATCGGTGAGCAGTTCTTC. Its protein is CASSYVLAGIGEQFF.

J is TRBJ1-5 and V is TRBV10-3, with D perhaps TRBD1 (6 bases). Trimming removed 1 base from V and 2 bases from J, with 12 bases in between. CDR3 length equals 16 residues. Germline values: CDR1 ENHRY, CDR2 SYGVKD. The DNA for the CDR3 is TGTGCCATCAGTGAGTATGCAGGGGACCGCAATCAGCCCCAGCATTTT. Protein product: CAISEYAGDRNQPQHF.

The chain uses TRBV6-2 or TRBV6-3 and TRBJ1-5; 9 nucleotides match TRBD1. The V gene end was trimmed by 4 bases and the J gene end by 4 bases; junction bases not matched to a gene: 8. The CDR3 extends over 16 amino acids. CDR1 and CDR2 (germline): MNHEY, SVGEGT. CDR3 region: CASSWYVGQGNQPQHF. For the CDR3, the DNA is TGTGCCAGCAGTTGGTACGTGGGACAGGGAAATCAGCCCCAGCATTTT.

V gene TRBV2 combines with J gene TRBJ2-2, with D possibly TRBD1 on 6 matching bases. The germline V gene has CDR1 SNHLY and CDR2 FYNNEI. V lost 3 bases and J lost 6, with 8 bases in between. CDR3 size: 13 residues. CDR3 residues: CASSDTGPGELFF. CDR3 coding DNA: TGTGCCAGCAGTGATACAGGGCCCGGGGAGCTGTTTTTT.

CDR3 in DNA: TGTGCCAGCAGCTGGACAGGGGATGAGCAGTTCTTC. It specifies CASSWTGDEQFF. This chain links TRBV11-1 with TRBJ2-1; TRBD1 matches at 9 bases. Germline V gene sequence: CDR1 SGHAT, CDR2 FQDESV (reference sequence). The CDR3 has 12 residues. V lost 4 bases, J lost 8 bases, and 0 bases stayed unmatched.

The genes are TRBV2 and TRBJ2-5; perhaps TRBD2 as D (6 bases). The CDR3 is 12 residues long. CDR1 is SNHLY, CDR2 FYNNEI, per germline. Trimming pared 6 bases from V and 7 bases from J, leaving 12 bases between. CDR3 coding DNA: TGTGCCAGCAGGAGCGGGTTAGCGACCCAGTACTTC. Translation: CASRSGLATQYF. Drawing the rest from reference TRBV2 and TRBJ2-5, the complete variable domain is EPEVTQTPSHQVTQMGQEVILRCVPISNHLYFYWYRQILGQKVEFLVSFYNNEISEKSEIFDDQFSVERPDGSNFTLKIRSTKLEDSAMYFCASRSGLATQYFGPGTRLLVL.

This chain joins TRBV24-1 and TRBJ2-5; D possibly matches TRBD1 or TRBD2 (5 bases each). Between the trimmed V and J ends, which lost 4 bases and 3 bases, there was a span of 14 bases. The length of the CDR3 is 15 residues. The V gene's germline CDR1 is KGHDR and CDR2 SFDVKD. CDR3 region: CATSELGPSKETQYF. CDR3 nucleotides: TGTGCCACCAGTGAGTTGGGACCGTCTAAAGAGACCCAGTACTTC.

The J gene is TRBJ2-3, the V gene TRBV9; tentatively, D is TRBD1 (6 bases). Germline lookup yields CDR1 SGDLS and CDR2 YYNGEE. This CDR3 is 15 amino acids long. V was trimmed by 4 bases and J by 2 bases, leaving 14 bases between them. CDR3 coding DNA: TGTGCCAGCAGCTTTACAGGGACACACACAGATACGCAGTATTTT. It encodes CASSFTGTHTDTQYF. The full variable domain, its missing parts supplied by reference TRBV9 and TRBJ2-3, is DSGVTQTPKHLITATGQRVTLRCSPRSGDLSVYWYQQSLDQGLQFLIQYYNGEERAKGNILERFSAQQFPDLHSELNLSSLELGDSALYFCASSFTGTHTDTQYFGPGTRLTVL.

The V and J genes are TRBV19 and TRBJ1-5; 7 bases are a match to TRBD1. V trimming: 9 bases; J trimming: 5 bases; junction bases outside the gene matches: 4. This CDR3 has 12 residues. CDR1 is LNHDA and CDR2 is SQIVND in the germline V gene (reference sequence). The chain's CDR3 is CASAGGDQPQHF. DNA for the CDR3: TGTGCCAGCGCAGGGGGTGATCAGCCCCAGCATTTT.

The chain has TRBV21-1 and TRBJ1-4. TRBV21-1 constitutes a pseudogene. CDR3 size: 16 residues. CDR3 in DNA: TGTGCCAGCAGCAAAGCCCCCATTGGTCGTCTAGGAAAACTGTTTTTT. Its protein product is CASSKAPIGRLGKLFF.

The chain links TRBV7-9 to TRBJ2-7; TRBD1 aligns across 7 bases. J gave up 2 bases and V 3 bases, and 7 bases lay outside the gene matches. The CDR3 consists of 15 residues. Germline CDR1 reads SEHNR; CDR2 reads FQNEAQ (reference sequence). This chain's CDR3 is CASSLEDRAPYEQYF. DNA for the CDR3: TGTGCCAGCAGCTTGGAAGACAGGGCACCCTACGAGCAGTACTTC.

This clone was recorded once. The chain joins TRBV18 to TRBJ1-1; D not certain. The CDR3 runs to 13 residues. V lost 8 bases and J lost 1, with 11 bases in between. From germline, CDR1 is KGHSH and CDR2 LQKENI. CDR3 protein: CASRREENTEAFF. CDR3 sequence (DNA): TGTGCCAGCCGACGGGAGGAGAACACTGAAGCTTTCTTT.

The chain is built from TRBV2 and TRBJ2-1; 8 bases fit TRBD1. The germline gives CDR1 SNHLY, CDR2 FYNNEI. The trim removed 6 bases at V and 7 bases at J, leaving 11 bases unmatched. The CDR3 loop spans 15 amino acids. The CDR3 DNA follows: TGTGCCAGCAGCCAATATCAGGGGGCGTGGAATGAGCAGTTCTTC. Translated: CASSQYQGAWNEQFF.

The chain uses TRBV11-1 and TRBJ2-7; 10 positions agree with TRBD2. Trimming cost V 6 bases and J 2 bases; bases outside gene matches: 7. CDR1 and CDR2 from the germline V gene are SGHAT and FQDESV (reference sequence). The CDR3 is 15 residues long. The CDR3 region is CASSLLAGRAYEQYF. The CDR3 bases are TGTGCCAGCAGTCTACTAGCGGGGAGAGCCTACGAGCAGTACTTC.

The CDR3, as DNA: TGTGCCAGCAGCTTAGGGGGCAGCTCACCCCTCCACTTT. This sequence encodes CASSLGGSSPLHF. The chain couples TRBV7-9 to TRBJ1-6; tentative D call: TRBD1 (5 bases). V was cut by 1 base and J by 10 bases, with 8 bases left in between. The CDR3 totals 13 residues. Germline V gene data show CDR1 as SEHNR and CDR2 as FQNEAQ (reference sequence).

The chain recombines TRBV21-1 with TRBJ1-5. TRBV21-1 is recorded as a pseudogene. CDR3 length: 14 residues. Written as DNA, the CDR3 is TGTGCCAGCAGCAAAGCGGGGGGGAATCAGCCCCAGCATTTT. It translates to CASSKAGGNQPQHF.

The chain employs TRBV28 and TRBJ1-2; D remains unclear. From germline, CDR1 is MDHEN and CDR2 SYDVKM. This CDR3 comprises 12 residues. Trimming shortened V by 7 bases and J by 3 bases, and 9 bases separated the two germline ends. The CDR3 protein is CASNYLYYGYTF. CDR3 nucleotide sequence: TGTGCCAGCAACTACCTTTACTATGGCTACACCTTC.

The CDR3: CASSLLRRGTYEQYF. As DNA, the CDR3 is TGCGCCAGCAGCTTGCTACGGCGGGGGACGTACGAGCAGTACTTC. The rearrangement uses TRBV5-1 and TRBJ2-7; TRBD2 matches at 7 bases. CDR3 length: 15 residues. The ends lost 1 base at V and 4 bases at J; junction bases unmatched: 8. CDR1 and CDR2 (germline): SGHRS, YFSETQ.